This T cell receptor beta chain was sequenced during a study of Graves' ophthalmopathy and Graves' hyperthyroidism (dated by TCRdb to between 2017 and 2018). At the level of the whole study: A patient counted as having stable hyperthyroidism if there was no progression to ophthalmopathy within 18 months of follow-up. In total, under 150 blood samples were TCR-sequenced: 40 to 45 ophthalmopathy, roughly 77 hyperthyroidism and approximately 17 hyperthyroidism-to-ophthalmopathy patients. In more than five hyperthyroidism patients, the T-cell repertoires found in thyroid tissue were compared with those found in blood. To tell Graves' ophthalmopathy apart from Graves' hyperthyroidism, and to predict which patients would progress to ophthalmopathy, the study relied on TCR beta repertoire signatures. A discovery set of more than 90 patients (approximately 42 ophthalmopathy, approximately 58 stable hyperthyroidism) was enrolled to explore V-J signatures distinguishing ophthalmopathy from hyperthyroidism. For independent validation, a separate cohort was made up of about 18 hyperthyroidism patients plus 17 patients who later progressed from hyperthyroidism to ophthalmopathy. Once sampling was done, hyperthyroidism patients were given methimazole at a starting dose of 30 mg daily, while ophthalmopathy patients were given high-dose intravenous methylprednisolone. General conclusions and limits of the study: Sample size was not predetermined statistically, and investigators were not blinded to group allocation. Ophthalmopathy was separated from stable hyperthyroidism by the 13-signature model with roughly 87% sensitivity and about 81% specificity in cross-validation and with 80%/75% in the test set. In validation, the model predicted ophthalmopathy progression with roughly 68% sensitivity and roughly 72% specificity; 12 predicted patients were CT-confirmed with GO in a median of approximately 6.2 months. Most expanded thyroid clonotypes with frequency above 0.001 were also detected in blood, suggesting blood repertoires may reflect the thyroid immune response.

For this chain, trimming is 0 bases at the V end and 4 bases at the J end, and the number of junction bases without a gene match is 10. Including cysteine and phenylalanine, the CDR3 has 17 amino acids. Solely the CDR3 DNA is kept, with 51 bases framed from the first base. CDR1 and CDR2, looked up from the germline V gene, are SGHVS and FQNEAQ. This clonotype was counted ten times or more. Its antigen is unknown. Base quality data are lacking; no much larger clone is found one base away. Hyperthyroidism patients were newly diagnosed, were aged 18 to 65 years, and had a disease duration under 2 months. Patients were excluded if they had other autoimmune diseases, uncontrolled infections, pregnancy or lactation. Clinical symptoms, serum thyroxine, TRAb, thyroid ultrasound and orbital computed tomography were used for diagnosis. Trizol reagent was used to extract the total RNA, and its quality was then checked on an Agilent 2100 Bioanalyzer.

TCR beta CDR3 regions were amplified from RNA transcripts for repertoire sequencing. HTBI primers and the Qiagen OneStep RT-PCR kit were used in a first-round RT-PCR, which was followed by a second-round multiplex PCR, size selection and purification. The libraries underwent paired-end sequencing with 100 bp reads on an Illumina HiSeq2000. From the authors' description of their analysis: SOAPnuke was used for read processing, and reads with adapters, uncalled bases, a mean Phred below 15, or no exact constant-primer or identifier match were discarded. COPE v1.2.5 was used to merge high-quality paired reads. Each unique nucleotide sequence was defined as a clonotype, and clonotypes were aligned to IMGT TRB V, D and J references with MiTCR v1.1. The analysis was limited to V-J combinations with a frequency above 0.0001, which together covered approximately 99% of repertoires. A TCR clonal expansion and chaos score per V-J combination was defined as the ratio of F50 clonal expansion to chaos observed in the TCRdist matrix. Welch's t-statistics and random forest were used to reduce the features to about a dozen V-J combinations, which were then used as input to a naive Bayes classifier. Thyroid-blood repertoire similarity was quantified with the Morisita-Horn index. TCRdb reprocessed the public reads (quality trimming at Q25 with fastp, clone calling with MiXCR) and kept in-frame beta chains. CDR3 protein sequences are deduplicated, and each keeps its most common genes and DNA. TCRdb assigned the V and J calls; the authors' analysis was not used. The sample table contains a few hundred thousand distinct CDR3 sequences; only one count was recorded for roughly 39% of them. Of the sample, about 4% falls within the top ten clones.

The chain was built from TRBV7-8 and TRBJ2-7, with 9 middle bases fitting TRBD2. The material sequenced was peripheral blood or thyroid tissue (not recorded which). This sequence was found in an adult man with Graves' hyperthyroidism. The CDR3 region has the sequence CASSLAGLAGNSYEQYF. The nucleotide sequence reads TGTGCCAGCAGCTTAGCTGGGCTAGCGGGAAATTCTTACGAGCAGTACTTC. With the portions outside the CDR3 filled from the reference TRBV7-8 and TRBJ2-7 genes, the complete variable region becomes GAGVSQSPRYKVAKRGQDVALRCDPISGHVSLFWYQQALGQGPEFLTYFQNEAQLDKSGLPSDRFFAERPEGSVSTLKIQRTQQEDSAVYLCASSLAGLAGNSYEQYFGPGTRLTVT.